This is a list of T cell receptor beta chains from one sample in a study of blood T cells in healthy people across ages. TCRdb analysed the 5' RACE reads with MiXCR anew, one entry per CDR3 protein. This table has about 1,400,000 distinct CDR3 sequences, around 39% appearing once. The specimen was blood. The receptors stem from a woman aged 18-29 years in good health. CDR3s include the opening cysteine and the closing phenylalanine or tryptophan. Fields, in order: J gene, V gene, clone size, D gene, CDR3 DNA, CDR3 protein. The D gene is left open where the match is weak. The size field is filled for only some rows; it gives once, few, many or a size class.

J: TRBJ2-1
V: TRBV6-2/TRBV6-3
size: -
D: -
DNA: TGTGCCAGCAGTTACCTGGACAATGAGCAGTTCTTC
CDR3: CASSYLDNEQFF

J: TRBJ2-1
V: TRBV12-3/TRBV12-4
size: -
D: TRBD2
DNA: TGTGCCAGCTGCTTGAGAACTAGCGGGAACAATGAGCAGTTCTTC
CDR3: CASCLRTSGNNEQFF

J: TRBJ2-5
V: TRBV6-5
size: -
D: TRBD2
DNA: TGTGCCAGCAGTCCCATAGCGGGGGGGCCAGAGACCCAGTACTTC
CDR3: CASSPIAGGPETQYF

J: TRBJ1-2
V: TRBV7-8
size: once
D: -
DNA: TGTGCCAGCAGCTTAGCACAGCCTTATGGCTACACCTTC
CDR3: CASSLAQPYGYTF

J: TRBJ1-1
V: TRBV5-1
size: -
D: TRBD1
DNA: TGCGCCAGCAGCCTAGGGACAGGGGTTACGGACACTGAAGCTTTCTTT
CDR3: CASSLGTGVTDTEAFF

J: TRBJ2-3
V: TRBV13
size: few
D: TRBD2
DNA: TGTGCCAGCAGCTTAGGTAGTAGCGGGGACCCCACAGATACGCAGTATTTT
CDR3: CASSLGSSGDPTDTQYF

J: TRBJ1-4
V: TRBV29-1
size: -
D: -
DNA: TGCAGCGGATCGAGTGGAAGTAGTGAAAAACTGTTTTTT
CDR3: CSGSSGSSEKLFF

J: TRBJ2-5
V: TRBV5-1
size: -
D: -
DNA: TGCGCCAGCAGCTTGACCCGGGCAGGGCTCCTAGAGACCCAGTACTTC
CDR3: CASSLTRAGLLETQYF

J: TRBJ2-4
V: TRBV3-1
size: few
D: -
DNA: TGTGCCAGCAGCCAAGTAAGGAGCGGGACAGCCGAAAACATTCAGTACTTC
CDR3: CASSQVRSGTAENIQYF

J: TRBJ2-1
V: TRBV5-1
size: -
D: -
DNA: TGCGCCAGCAACATCCGGGACCACACCTACAATGAGCAGTTCTTC
CDR3: CASNIRDHTYNEQFF

J: TRBJ2-1
V: TRBV21-1
size: few
D: -
DNA: TGTGCCAGCAGCCGCTCCGGACAGGGGGATTACTTAAGCTCCTACAATGAGCAGTTCTTC
CDR3: CASSRSGQGDYLSSYNEQFF

J: TRBJ2-5
V: TRBV6-1
size: -
D: TRBD2
DNA: TGTGCCAGCAGTGAAGGAGCGGGAGGGCCTACTTGGGAGACCCAGTACTTC
CDR3: CASSEGAGGPTWETQYF

J: TRBJ2-2
V: TRBV12-3/TRBV12-4
size: -
D: -
DNA: TGTGCCAGCAGCGACAAGGGCACCAACACCGGGGAGCTGTTTTTT
CDR3: CASSDKGTNTGELFF

J: TRBJ2-5
V: TRBV20-1
size: -
D: TRBD2
DNA: TGCAGTGCCCCCCTCGGGGGGGAGACCCAGTACTTC
CDR3: CSAPLGGETQYF

J: TRBJ1-4
V: TRBV12-3/TRBV12-4
size: -
D: -
DNA: TGTGCCAGCAGTTCGCACAGTACGAATGAAAAACTGTTTTTT
CDR3: CASSSHSTNEKLFF

J: TRBJ1-2
V: TRBV10-3
size: -
D: -
DNA: TGTGCCGTCCCGGATGATCTTAACTATGGCTACACCTTC
CDR3: CAVPDDLNYGYTF

J: TRBJ1-2
V: TRBV9
size: few
D: -
DNA: TGTGCCAGCAGCGGGACAGTGAACTATGGCTACACCTTC
CDR3: CASSGTVNYGYTF

J: TRBJ2-3
V: TRBV4-1
size: many
D: -
DNA: TGCGCCAGCAGCCAAGTAAACCAAGCGGCTTCATATGTCACAGATACGCAGTATTTT
CDR3: CASSQVNQAASYVTDTQYF

J: TRBJ2-7
V: TRBV21-1
size: -
D: -
DNA: TGTGCCAGCAGCAGCCCGGGCCCTCCCCACTACGAGCAGTACTTC
CDR3: CASSSPGPPHYEQYF

J: TRBJ2-1
V: TRBV5-5
size: few
D: -
DNA: TGTGCCAGCAGCGGAATCCAGGGGGGGGACAATGAGCAGTTCTTC
CDR3: CASSGIQGGDNEQFF